The TCR beta chain described here comes from a study of CD8+ T cells in alopecia areata. Overall study results and limits: Scalp samples also yield sequences from resident alphabeta T cells of normal skin.

Of note for this clone: No antigen is known for it.

After isolation, RNA underwent reverse transcription to generate cDNA as the sequencing template. Sequencing used immunoSEQ multiplex PCR; TCRdb keeps in-frame clones, though not all of them. The table includes more than 200,000 clones, under 80% detected once. This TCR was sampled from a human donor with alopecia areata. The sequencing used CD4+ T cells sorted from blood, collected at week 0.

The CDR3 nucleotides read TGTGCCAGCACCCCGGAGGGGGCGCTTGGCTACACCTTC. Encoded protein: CASTPEGALGYTF. The chain combines TRBV2 with TRBJ1-2; 7 nucleotides match TRBD1. Trimming cost V 7 bases and J 7 bases; bases outside gene matches: 9. The CDR3 has 13 residues. CDR1 and CDR2 from the germline V gene are SNHLY and FYNNEI.